The 14 T cell receptor beta chains presented below share a single source sample, sequenced in a study of identical twins. Via MiXCR, TCRdb re-called the 5' RACE reads, giving one row per CDR3 protein. Of 750,000 to 950,000 distinct CDR3 sequences in the sample, 9% to 15% are singletons; the top ten hold around 1.6%. A further study also used this sample, focusing on yellow fever vaccine responses in identical twins.

The sequencing sample was made of PBMCs. These receptors all stem from a woman between 18 and 30 years old in good health.

In its sample, this clonotype was seen a few times. The chain joins TRBV28 to TRBJ2-3; TRBD2 might be the D (5 bases). The CDR3 consists of 16 residues. Germline assignment: CDR1 MDHEN and CDR2 SYDVKM. V was shortened by 5 bases and J by 1 base, with 16 bases between the two germline ends. This CDR3 is CASSLYPAGGTDTQYF. CDR3 DNA: TGTGCCAGCAGTCTTTACCCCGCGGGCGGCACAGATACGCAGTATTTT.

The chain carries TRBV19 and TRBJ2-1, with D possibly matching TRBD2 (5 bases). The CDR3 has 17 amino acids. Germline lookup yields CDR1 LNHDA and CDR2 SQIVND (reference sequence). V was clipped by 0 bases and J by 3 bases, with 15 bases between them. In DNA form, the CDR3 reads TGTGCCAGTAGTATAGATCTCGGTCTAGCAGTCTACAATGAGCAGTTCTTC. Translation: CASSIDLGLAVYNEQFF.

This clonotype was counted a few times. The rearrangement joins TRBV11-1 to TRBJ2-2; 7 positions match TRBD2. The germline CDR1 and CDR2 sequences are SGHAT and FQDESV (reference sequence). V dropped 2 bases and J dropped 4; count of bases not matched to a gene: 1. This CDR3 has 14 amino acids. The CDR3 protein is CASSLQRGTGELFF. The CDR3 nucleotides read TGTGCCAGCAGCTTACAGCGGGGCACCGGGGAGCTGTTTTTT.

V and J are TRBV20-1 and TRBJ1-2; TRBD1 matches at 9 bases. V gave up 0 bases and J gave up 2 bases; unmatched junction bases: 7. From germline, CDR1 is DFQATT and CDR2 SNEGSKA (reference sequence). This CDR3 has 16 amino acids. The CDR3, as DNA: TGCAGTGCTAGAGATCAGGGGGACAGGGACAACTATGGCTACACCTTC. Encoded protein: CSARDQGDRDNYGYTF.

This clonotype was observed a few times. J is TRBJ1-1 and V is TRBV7-2; the D is unclear. V was trimmed by 3 bases and J by 1 base, leaving 9 bases between them. The CDR3 is made up of 14 amino acids. Germline V gives CDR1 SGHTA, CDR2 FQGNSA. For the CDR3, the DNA is TGTGCCAGCAGCTTGGGCATCGCGAACACTGAAGCTTTCTTT. It is translated as CASSLGIANTEAFF.

This clonotype was seen only a few times. The chain links TRBV5-1 to TRBJ2-2; D is possibly TRBD2 (5 bases). Germline V gene lookup returns CDR1 SGHRS and CDR2 YFSETQ. The V end was cut by 0 bases, the J end by 6 bases, with 9 bases between. This CDR3 is 14 amino acids long. This chain's CDR3 is CASSLEAGAGELFF. The CDR3 region has the DNA TGCGCCAGCAGCTTGGAGGCCGGGGCCGGGGAGCTGTTTTTT.

The table lists this clonotype with a few counts. V is TRBV20-1 and J is TRBJ2-3; 11 nucleotides agree with TRBD2. The CDR3 loop spans 15 amino acids. V was clipped by 5 bases and J by 4 bases; unmatched bases: 8. Germline CDR1 DFQATT, CDR2 SNEGSKA (reference sequence). The CDR3 nucleotides are TGCAGTGCTCCTAGCGGGGGGCCGGGTGCAGATACGCAGTATTTT. Amino acid sequence: CSAPSGGPGADTQYF.

In DNA form, the CDR3 reads TGTGCCAGCAGTGAAGCGGGGCCGGGACAGGGCTATGAGCAGTTCTTC. This sequence encodes CASSEAGPGQGYEQFF. The V gene is TRBV2, the J gene TRBJ2-1, with 9 bases aligning to TRBD1. V was clipped by 0 bases and J by 8 bases; unmatched bases: 8. CDR3 length equals 16 residues. Germline V gene sequence: CDR1 SNHLY, CDR2 FYNNEI.

This clonotype has a handful of counts. V gene TRBV20-1 combines with J gene TRBJ2-5; no firm D call. V shed 3 bases and J shed 3 bases, with 14 bases lying between them. Per the germline V gene, CDR1 is DFQATT and CDR2 is SNEGSKA (reference sequence). The CDR3 spans 14 residues. For the CDR3, the DNA is TGCAGTGCTAGCTCCCCACTCGTAGAAGAGACCCAGTACTTC. It specifies CSASSPLVEETQYF.

The gene calls are TRBV11-1 and TRBJ1-3, with 7 bases identical to TRBD1. The CDR3 spans 18 residues. In germline, CDR1 is SGHAT, CDR2 FQDESV (reference sequence). The J segment lost 0 bases and the V segment lost 5 bases, leaving 13 bases of the junction unmatched. CDR3 amino acids: CASSPPLPGGDSGNTIYF. The CDR3 DNA is TGTGCCAGCAGCCCGCCTCTTCCAGGGGGAGACTCTGGAAACACCATATATTTT.

There are a few counts of this clonotype. The chain joins TRBV12-3 or TRBV12-4 to TRBJ2-7; D is perhaps TRBD2 (6 bases). The CDR3 is 13 amino acids. V lost 6 bases and J lost 2, with 11 bases in between. CDR3 sequence (DNA): TGTGCCAGCAGAATGACGGGAGCCTACGAGCAGTACTTC. Translated: CASRMTGAYEQYF.

This clonotype was recorded a few times. The gene calls are TRBV5-1 and TRBJ2-6, with 7 bases matching TRBD1. Germline V gene sequence: CDR1 SGHRS, CDR2 YFSETQ. CDR3 length equals 16 residues. J lost 1 base, V lost 4 bases, and 5 bases had no gene match. The DNA of the CDR3 is TGCGCCAGCAGCCAAAGACAGGGATCTGGGGCCAACGTCCTGACTTTC. Translation: CASSQRQGSGANVLTF.

The V gene is TRBV7-3, the J gene TRBJ2-3; the match to TRBD2 covers 12 bases. CDR1 is SGHTA, CDR2 FQGTGA, per germline. V gave up 6 bases and J gave up 2 bases; unmatched junction bases: 12. The length of the CDR3 is 18 residues. The CDR3 DNA reads as TGTGCCAGCAGTCCAACGTCCGGACTAGCGGGGAACACAGATACGCAGTATTTT. Protein product: CASSPTSGLAGNTDTQYF.

The V gene is TRBV12-3 or TRBV12-4, the J gene TRBJ2-3; 12 bases fit TRBD2. V trimming: 6 bases; J trimming: 5 bases; junction bases outside the gene matches: 18. This CDR3 comprises 19 residues. CDR3: CASRETSGSWRGWGDTQYF. DNA of the CDR3: TGTGCCAGCAGAGAGACTAGCGGGAGCTGGAGGGGGTGGGGAGATACGCAGTATTTT.